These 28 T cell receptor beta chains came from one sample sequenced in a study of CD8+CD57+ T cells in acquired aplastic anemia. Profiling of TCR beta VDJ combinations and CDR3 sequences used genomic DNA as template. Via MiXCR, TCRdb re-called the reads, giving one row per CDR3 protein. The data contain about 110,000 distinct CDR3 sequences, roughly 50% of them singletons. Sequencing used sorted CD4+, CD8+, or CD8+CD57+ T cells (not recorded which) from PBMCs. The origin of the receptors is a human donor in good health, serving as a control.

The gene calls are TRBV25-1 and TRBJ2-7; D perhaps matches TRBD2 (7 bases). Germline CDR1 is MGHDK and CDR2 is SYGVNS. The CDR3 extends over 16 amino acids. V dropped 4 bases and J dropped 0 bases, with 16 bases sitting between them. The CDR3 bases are TGTGCCAGCAGTGGGGGGGGGCAGGGGAGCTCCTACGAGCAGTACTTC. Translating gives CASSGGGQGSSYEQYF.

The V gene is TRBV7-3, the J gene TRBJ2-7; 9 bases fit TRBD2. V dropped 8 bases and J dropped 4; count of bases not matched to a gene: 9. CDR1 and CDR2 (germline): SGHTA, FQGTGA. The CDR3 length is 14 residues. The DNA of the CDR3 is TGTGCCAGCGGAGTCCTAGCGGGGCCGTACGAGCAGTACTTC. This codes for CASGVLAGPYEQYF.

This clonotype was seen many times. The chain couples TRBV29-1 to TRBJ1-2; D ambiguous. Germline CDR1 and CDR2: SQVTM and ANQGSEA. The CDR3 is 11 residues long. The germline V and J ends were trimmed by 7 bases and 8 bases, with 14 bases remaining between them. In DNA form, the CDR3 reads TGCAGCGGGGAGGCACAACGCGGCTACACCTTC. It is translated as CSGEAQRGYTF.

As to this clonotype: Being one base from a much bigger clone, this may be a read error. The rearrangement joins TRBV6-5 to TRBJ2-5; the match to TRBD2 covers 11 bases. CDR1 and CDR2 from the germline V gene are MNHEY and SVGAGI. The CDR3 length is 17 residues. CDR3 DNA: TGTGCCAGCAGTTACTCGCTAGCGGGGGGTCCTCAAGAGGCCCAGTACTTC. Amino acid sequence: CASSYSLAGGPQEAQYF.

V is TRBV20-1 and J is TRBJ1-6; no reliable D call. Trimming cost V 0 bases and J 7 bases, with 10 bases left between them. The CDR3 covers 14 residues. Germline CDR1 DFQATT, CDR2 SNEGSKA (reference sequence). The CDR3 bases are TGCAGTGCTAGAGATACCAGAACGAATTCACCCCTCCACTTT. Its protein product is CSARDTRTNSPLHF.

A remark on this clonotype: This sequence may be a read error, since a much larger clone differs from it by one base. This CDR3 reads CSSSQTGAYYNSPLHF. The CDR3 nucleotides are TGTTCCAGCAGCCAAACAGGGGCTTACTATAATTCACCCCTCCACTTT. The V gene is TRBV27, the J gene TRBJ1-6, with 7 bases matching TRBD1. This CDR3 region has 16 residues. Germline V gene lookup returns CDR1 MNHEY and CDR2 SMNVEV (reference sequence).

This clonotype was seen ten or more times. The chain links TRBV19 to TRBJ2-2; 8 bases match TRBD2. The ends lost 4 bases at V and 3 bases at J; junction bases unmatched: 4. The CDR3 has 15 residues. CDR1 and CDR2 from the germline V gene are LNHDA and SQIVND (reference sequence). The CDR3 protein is CASSTQRGHTGELFF. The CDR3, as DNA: TGTGCCAGTAGTACACAGCGGGGGCACACCGGGGAGCTGTTTTTT.

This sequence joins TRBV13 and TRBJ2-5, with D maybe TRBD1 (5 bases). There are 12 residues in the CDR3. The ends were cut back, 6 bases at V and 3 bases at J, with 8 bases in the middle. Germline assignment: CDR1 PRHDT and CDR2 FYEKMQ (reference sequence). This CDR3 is CASSEQEETQYF. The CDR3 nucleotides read TGTGCCAGCAGTGAACAGGAAGAGACCCAGTACTTC.

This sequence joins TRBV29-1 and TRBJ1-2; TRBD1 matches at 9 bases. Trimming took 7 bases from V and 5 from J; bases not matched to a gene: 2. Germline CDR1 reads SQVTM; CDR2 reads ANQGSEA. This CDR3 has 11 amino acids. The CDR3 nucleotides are TGCAGCGGGGGGACAGGGTATGGCTACACCTTC. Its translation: CSGGTGYGYTF.

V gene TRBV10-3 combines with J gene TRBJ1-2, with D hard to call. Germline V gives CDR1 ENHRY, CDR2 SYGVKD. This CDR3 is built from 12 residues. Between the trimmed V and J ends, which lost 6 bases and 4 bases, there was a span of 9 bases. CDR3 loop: CAIRNSVYGYTF. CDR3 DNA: TGTGCCATCAGGAACAGCGTCTATGGCTACACCTTC.

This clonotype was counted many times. The CDR3 reads CASSLGVANEKLFF. The CDR3 nucleotides read TGCGCCAGCAGCTTGGGGGTTGCTAATGAAAAACTGTTTTTT. V usage is TRBV5-1 and J usage is TRBJ1-4; D not resolved. This CDR3 spans 14 amino acids. Germline lookup yields CDR1 SGHRS and CDR2 YFSETQ. Between the trimmed V and J ends, which lost 0 bases and 3 bases, there was a span of 6 bases.

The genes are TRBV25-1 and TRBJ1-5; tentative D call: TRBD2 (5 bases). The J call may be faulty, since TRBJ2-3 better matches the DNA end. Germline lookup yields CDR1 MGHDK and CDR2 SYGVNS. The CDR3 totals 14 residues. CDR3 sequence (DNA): TGTGCCAGCAGTGACGGGGATAGCAATCAGCCCCAGTATTTT. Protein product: CASSDGDSNQPQYF.

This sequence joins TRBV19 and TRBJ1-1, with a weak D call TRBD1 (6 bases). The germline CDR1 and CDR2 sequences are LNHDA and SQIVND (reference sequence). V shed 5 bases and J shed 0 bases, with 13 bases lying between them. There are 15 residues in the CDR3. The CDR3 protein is CASSVTGLVNTEAFF. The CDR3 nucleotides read TGTGCCAGTAGTGTAACAGGGTTGGTGAACACTGAAGCTTTCTTT. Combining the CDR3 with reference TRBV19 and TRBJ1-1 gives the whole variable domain DGGITQSPKYLFRKEGQNVTLSCEQNLNHDAMYWYRQDPGQGLRLIYYSQIVNDFQKGDIAEGYSVSREKKESFPLTVTSAQKNPTAFYLCASSVTGLVNTEAFFGQGTRLTVV.

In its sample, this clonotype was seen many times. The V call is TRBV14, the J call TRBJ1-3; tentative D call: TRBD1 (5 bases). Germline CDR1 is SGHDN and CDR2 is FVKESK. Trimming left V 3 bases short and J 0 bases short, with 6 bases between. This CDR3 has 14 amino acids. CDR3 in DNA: TGTGCCAGCAGCCAGGGGGGCTCTGGAAACACCATATATTTT. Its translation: CASSQGGSGNTIYF.

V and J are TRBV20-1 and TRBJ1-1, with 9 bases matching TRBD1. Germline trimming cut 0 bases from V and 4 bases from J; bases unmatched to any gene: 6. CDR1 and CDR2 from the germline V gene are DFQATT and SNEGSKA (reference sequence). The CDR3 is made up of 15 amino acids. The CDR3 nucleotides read TGCAGTGCTAGAGACCCGGGACAGGGAGGCACTGAAGCTTTCTTT. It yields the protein CSARDPGQGGTEAFF.

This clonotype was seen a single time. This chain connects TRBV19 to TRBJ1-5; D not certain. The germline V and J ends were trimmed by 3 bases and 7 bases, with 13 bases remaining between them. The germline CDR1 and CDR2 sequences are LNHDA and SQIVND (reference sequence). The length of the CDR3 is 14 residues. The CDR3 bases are TGTGCCAGTAGTATCGCTCTTTCCGGCCAGCCCCAGCATTTT. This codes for CASSIALSGQPQHF.

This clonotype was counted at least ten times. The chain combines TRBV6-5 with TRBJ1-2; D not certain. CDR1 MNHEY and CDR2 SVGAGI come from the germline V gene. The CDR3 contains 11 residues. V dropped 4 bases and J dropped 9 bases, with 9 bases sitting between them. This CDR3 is CASSSGSSYTF. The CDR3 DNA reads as TGTGCCAGCAGTTCGGGGTCAAGCTACACCTTC.

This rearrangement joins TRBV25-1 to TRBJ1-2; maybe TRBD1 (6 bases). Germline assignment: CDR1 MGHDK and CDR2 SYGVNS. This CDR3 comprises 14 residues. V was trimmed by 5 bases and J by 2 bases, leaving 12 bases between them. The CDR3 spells CASSPSGGNYGYTF. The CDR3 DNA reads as TGTGCCAGCAGTCCGAGCGGGGGCAACTATGGCTACACCTTC.

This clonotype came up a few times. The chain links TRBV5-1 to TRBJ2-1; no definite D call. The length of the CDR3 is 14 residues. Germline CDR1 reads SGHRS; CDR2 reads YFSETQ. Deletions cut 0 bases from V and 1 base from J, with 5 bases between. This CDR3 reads CASSLEISYNEQFF. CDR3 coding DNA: TGCGCCAGCAGCTTGGAGATATCCTACAATGAGCAGTTCTTC.

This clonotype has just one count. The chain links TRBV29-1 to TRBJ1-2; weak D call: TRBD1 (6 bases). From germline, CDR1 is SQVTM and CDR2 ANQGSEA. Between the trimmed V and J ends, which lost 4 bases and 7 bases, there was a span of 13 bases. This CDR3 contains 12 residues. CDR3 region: CSVVRDTVGYTF. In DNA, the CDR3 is TGCAGCGTTGTTCGGGACACAGTTGGCTACACCTTC. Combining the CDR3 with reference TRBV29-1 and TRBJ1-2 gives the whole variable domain SAVISQKPSRDICQRGTSLTIQCQVDSQVTMMFWYRQQPGQSLTLIATANQGSEATYESGFVIDKFPISRPNLTFSTLTVSNMSPEDSSIYLCSVVRDTVGYTFGSGTRLTVV.

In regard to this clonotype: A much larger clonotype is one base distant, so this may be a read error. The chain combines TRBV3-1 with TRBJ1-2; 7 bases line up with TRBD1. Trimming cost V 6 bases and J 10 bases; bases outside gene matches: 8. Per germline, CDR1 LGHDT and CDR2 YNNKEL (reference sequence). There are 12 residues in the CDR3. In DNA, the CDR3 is TGTGCCAGCAGACAGGGGATCTCTGACTACACCTTC. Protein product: CASRQGISDYTF.

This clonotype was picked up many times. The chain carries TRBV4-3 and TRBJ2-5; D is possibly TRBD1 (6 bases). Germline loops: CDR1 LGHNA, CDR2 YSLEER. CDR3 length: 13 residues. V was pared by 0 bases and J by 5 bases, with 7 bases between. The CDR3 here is CASSQERGETQYF. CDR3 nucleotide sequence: TGCGCCAGCAGCCAAGAAAGGGGGGAGACCCAGTACTTC.

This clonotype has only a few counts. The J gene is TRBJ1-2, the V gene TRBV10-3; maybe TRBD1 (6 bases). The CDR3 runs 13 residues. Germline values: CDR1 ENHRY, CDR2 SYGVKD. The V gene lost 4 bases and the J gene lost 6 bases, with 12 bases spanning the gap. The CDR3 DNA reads TGTGCCATCAGTGGGACCGGGACAAATGGCTACACCTTC. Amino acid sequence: CAISGTGTNGYTF.

This chain's CDR3 is CASDKDTFGNSPLHF. CDR3 nucleotides: TGTGCCAGCGACAAAGACACTTTTGGGAATTCACCCCTCCACTTT. The chain is built from TRBV2 and TRBJ1-6; no clear D gene. The CDR3 is 15 residues long. Germline V lookup: CDR1 SNHLY, CDR2 FYNNEI. Trimming stripped 8 bases from V and 7 bases from J, with 18 bases between.

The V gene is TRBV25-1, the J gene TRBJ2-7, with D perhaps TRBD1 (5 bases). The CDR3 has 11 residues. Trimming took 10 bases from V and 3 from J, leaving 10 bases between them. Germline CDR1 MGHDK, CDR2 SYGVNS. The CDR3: CATSGNYEQYF. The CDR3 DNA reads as TGTGCCACCTCAGGGAACTACGAGCAGTACTTC.

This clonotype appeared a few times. The CDR3 is CSARPTGGRTEAFF. The CDR3 region has the DNA TGCAGCGCCCGGCCTACAGGGGGCCGAACTGAAGCTTTCTTT. The J gene is TRBJ1-1, the V gene TRBV29-1, with TRBD1 matching over 9 bases. The CDR3 spans 14 residues. The V segment lost 7 bases and the J segment 5 bases; nucleotides outside the gene matches: 11. Germline V lookup: CDR1 SQVTM, CDR2 ANQGSEA.

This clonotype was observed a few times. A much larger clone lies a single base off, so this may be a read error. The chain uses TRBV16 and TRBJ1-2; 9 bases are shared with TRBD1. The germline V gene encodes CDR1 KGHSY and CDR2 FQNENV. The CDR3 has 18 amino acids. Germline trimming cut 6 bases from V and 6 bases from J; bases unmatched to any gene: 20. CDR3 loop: CASSQTGTGHYHHHGYTF. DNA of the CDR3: TGTGCCAGCAGTCAGACCGGGACAGGGCACTATCACCACCATGGCTACACCTTC.

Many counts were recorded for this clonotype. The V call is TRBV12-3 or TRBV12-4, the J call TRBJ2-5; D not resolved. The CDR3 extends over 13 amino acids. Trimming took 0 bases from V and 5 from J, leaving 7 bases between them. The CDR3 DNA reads TGTGCCAGCAGTTTAGCGCTGTCGGAGACCCAGTACTTC. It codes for CASSLALSETQYF.